This TCR beta chain was identified in a study of T cells in Graves' hyperthyroidism and ophthalmopathy. Study observations and caveats: Most thyroid-expanded clonotypes above 0.001 were also found in blood.

Amplified TCR beta CDR3 regions derived from RNA transcripts. HTBI primers were used for first-round RT-PCR of the TCR CDR3. TCRdb itself ran the multiplex PCR reads through MiXCR, one entry per CDR3 protein. Of 600,000 or so distinct CDR3 sequences listed, 14% are singletons. This clonotype was found a few times. Its antigen remains unidentified. Germline CDR1 reads LNHDA; CDR2 reads SQIVND (reference sequence). Unmatched junction bases numbered 18, after V lost 5 bases and J lost 1 base. This CDR3 region has 19 residues. The cohort's ophthalmopathy patients, a group with duration under 3 months, had a Clinical Activity Score of at least 3 and a NOSPECS grade of at least 4. Patients having uncontrolled infection, another autoimmune disease, pregnancy or lactation were not included. More than 9.5 ml fresh peripheral blood yielded the PBMCs.

The chain has TRBV19 and TRBJ2-7; TRBD2 aligns across 9 bases. The sample consisted of blood. The source of this sequence is a woman aged 18-29 years with Graves' ophthalmopathy. The CDR3: CASSPPRKAGGRLSYEQYF. CDR3 DNA: TGTGCCAGTAGTCCACCGAGGAAAGCGGGAGGACGCTTATCCTACGAGCAGTACTTC.